The clone carrying this T cell receptor beta chain has more than one count but fewer than ten. The antigen remains undetermined. There are 16 residues in the CDR3. Trimming shortened V by 6 bases and J by 0 bases, and 12 bases separated the two germline ends. CDR1 is SNHLY and CDR2 is FYNNEI in the germline V gene. Profiling relied on immunoSEQ multiplex PCR, and the TCRdb table lists in-frame clones only, not all of them. Of roughly 38,000 clones in the sample, 85% to 90% were seen once. The sample belongs to a study of T cells in localized non-small cell lung cancer. Study results and limitations: Sequencing was restricted to one tumor region; therefore, heterogeneity remains possible. Overall survival was longer when the density of T cells in the blood was higher. In adjacent lung, a median roughly 62 of the top 100 tumor clones were found. Measurement of T cell clonality placed uninvolved adjacent lung highest, above the level in tumor.

Specimen: peripheral blood, collected before any cancer treatment. The V and J genes are TRBV2 and TRBJ1-6, with D perhaps TRBD1 (5 bases). The TCR originated in a woman aged 18 to 49 with stage III lung adenocarcinoma. CDR3 in amino acids: CASRREGYSYNSPLHF. The CDR3 DNA follows: TGTGCCAGCAGACGAGAGGGGTACTCCTATAATTCACCCCTCCACTTT.